These 20 T cell receptor beta chains were sequenced from one sample in a study of shared clonotypes between healthy human individuals. The method was immunoSEQ multiplex PCR; TCRdb's version includes in-frame clones alone and lacks a portion of them. The table lists approximately 2.5 million clones, roughly 93% of them singletons, with 0.36% in the top ten. The sequencing sample was made of naive CD4+ T cells from PBMCs. Subset given: CD45RA+ positively selected. These receptor sequences come from a man younger than 35 in good health. Some clones in this sample may be carry-over from other donors' samples.

In DNA form, the CDR3 reads TGTGCCAGCTCACCACAAACAGGGGTCGGAAACACCATATATTTT. Translated: CASSPQTGVGNTIYF. The V and J genes are TRBV18 and TRBJ1-3; TRBD1 matches 7 bases. Germline values: CDR1 KGHSH, CDR2 LQKENI. Trimming took 1 base from V and 4 from J; bases not matched to a gene: 4. CDR3 size: 15 residues.

The J gene is TRBJ1-3, the V gene TRBV5-4, with TRBD1 as a possible D gene (5 bases). There are 16 residues in the CDR3. Germline CDR1 and CDR2: SGHNT and YYREEE (reference sequence). Trimming pared 5 bases from V and 0 bases from J, leaving 15 bases between. For the CDR3, the DNA is TGTGCCAGCAGTCCCAGGGACCTTCTCTCTGGAAACACCATATATTTT. It yields the protein CASSPRDLLSGNTIYF.

Regarding this clone: In the same sample, other DNA sequences code for this CDR3. The chain links TRBV2 to TRBJ1-5; 9 bases align to TRBD1. J was trimmed by 4 bases and V by 3 bases; bases with no gene match: 1. Germline CDR1 is SNHLY and CDR2 is FYNNEI. This CDR3 comprises 14 residues. The CDR3 nucleotides are TGTGCCAGCAGTGACGGGACAGGGAATCAGCCCCAGCATTTT. Its translation: CASSDGTGNQPQHF.

This clone is a singleton in its sample. The J gene is TRBJ2-2, the V gene TRBV29-1; maybe TRBD1 (5 bases). The V gene's germline CDR1 is SQVTM and CDR2 ANQGSEA. Trimming took off 6 bases at V and 5 bases at J, with 16 bases between the two ends. The CDR3 contains 14 residues. This CDR3 is CSVQGQGRTGELFF. The CDR3 DNA reads as TGCAGCGTGCAGGGTCAGGGTCGGACCGGGGAGCTGTTTTTT.

The chain uses TRBV19 and TRBJ2-1, with 8 positions matching TRBD2. Germline loops: CDR1 LNHDA, CDR2 SQIVND (reference sequence). There are 14 residues in the CDR3. The junction had 6 bases not matched to a gene; V was cut back by 0 bases and J by 11 bases. This CDR3 reads CASSIEGAGGQQFF. The CDR3 DNA reads TGTGCCAGTAGTATAGAGGGCGCGGGGGGCCAGCAGTTCTTC.

The V and J genes are TRBV7-7 and TRBJ2-1; 7 bases match TRBD2. The ends lost 1 base at V and 5 bases at J; junction bases unmatched: 5. CDR3 length: 15 amino acids. The germline gives CDR1 SSHAT, CDR2 FNYEAQ (reference sequence). The CDR3 spells CASSLDEGLHNEQFF. The CDR3, as DNA: TGTGCCAGCAGCTTAGACGAGGGACTACACAATGAGCAGTTCTTC.

The rearrangement joins TRBV20-1 to TRBJ2-1, with a possible D match to TRBD2 (6 bases). The CDR3 extends over 11 amino acids. V shed 4 bases and J shed 12 bases, with 13 bases lying between them. Germline lookup yields CDR1 DFQATT and CDR2 SNEGSKA (reference sequence). The CDR3 loop is CSAKVLAGQFF. DNA for the CDR3: TGCAGTGCTAAAGTACTAGCCGGGCAGTTCTTC.

The CDR3 is CASSPGQTGETQYF. CDR3 coding DNA: TGCGCCAGCAGCCCGGGACAGACCGGAGAGACCCAGTACTTC. The chain links TRBV5-1 to TRBJ2-5; 7 bases are shared with TRBD1. The CDR3 has 14 residues. The germline CDR1 and CDR2 sequences are SGHRS and YFSETQ. Trimming took 4 bases from V and 4 from J; bases not matched to a gene: 7.

This sequence joins TRBV5-1 and TRBJ2-7, with 8 nucleotides matching TRBD1. The CDR3 has 15 amino acids. With 6 bases clipped from V and 4 bases from J, the junction kept 12 bases outside the gene matches. In germline, CDR1 is SGHRS, CDR2 YFSETQ. The chain's CDR3 is CASTLGQGKTYEQYF. Written as DNA, the CDR3 is TGCGCCAGCACACTTGGACAGGGCAAGACATACGAGCAGTACTTC.

This chain uses TRBV4-3 with TRBJ2-6; D tentatively reads TRBD1 or TRBD2 (6 bases each). V shed 2 bases and J shed 2 bases, with 13 bases lying between them. Germline V gene lookup returns CDR1 LGHNA and CDR2 YSLEER. The CDR3 has 17 residues. CDR3 DNA sequence: TGCGCCAGCAGCCAAAGTCTGGGGGGCACTGGGGCCAACGTCCTGACTTTC. It specifies CASSQSLGGTGANVLTF.

The chain uses TRBV28 and TRBJ2-1; D is perhaps TRBD1 (6 bases). The V gene's germline CDR1 is MDHEN and CDR2 SYDVKM. The V end was cut by 4 bases, the J end by 8 bases, with 15 bases between. CDR3 length equals 14 residues. CDR3 in amino acids: CASSSIQGFYEQFF. In DNA, the CDR3 is TGTGCCAGCAGTTCGATACAGGGTTTCTATGAGCAGTTCTTC.

V gene TRBV6-5 combines with J gene TRBJ1-2; D remains unclear. This CDR3 is 15 amino acids long. Trimming shortened V by 0 bases and J by 8 bases, and 16 bases separated the two germline ends. Germline loops: CDR1 MNHEY, CDR2 SVGAGI. CDR3 sequence: CASSYSIGDGKGYTF. CDR3 sequence (DNA): TGTGCCAGCAGTTACTCGATTGGTGACGGGAAGGGCTACACCTTC.

The chain uses TRBV7-2 and TRBJ2-5; D is undetermined. Germline V gene sequence: CDR1 SGHTA, CDR2 FQGNSA. The CDR3 totals 14 residues. Trimming removed 0 bases from V and 4 bases from J, with 9 bases in between. CDR3 nucleotides: TGTGCCAGCAGCTTAGCAGGTCCCCGAGAGACCCAGTACTTC. The encoded protein is CASSLAGPRETQYF.

The rearrangement links TRBV7-2 to TRBJ2-7; weak D call: TRBD1 (5 bases). The germline V and J ends were trimmed by 0 bases and 3 bases, with 9 bases remaining between them. The germline V gene encodes CDR1 SGHTA and CDR2 FQGNSA. The CDR3 loop spans 14 amino acids. CDR3 in DNA: TGTGCCAGCAGCTTAGCGTGGCAGGGCTACGAGCAGTACTTC. As protein: CASSLAWQGYEQYF.

This chain joins TRBV6-1 and TRBJ1-2; D is undetermined. This CDR3 spans 13 amino acids. Germline-derived CDR1 and CDR2 are MNHNS and SASEGT. Trimming stripped 3 bases from V and 4 bases from J, with 9 bases between. CDR3 coding DNA: TGTGCCAGCAGTGACAGGATCCTCTATGGCTACACCTTC. Its translation: CASSDRILYGYTF.

The J gene is TRBJ1-5, the V gene TRBV28; tentatively, D is TRBD1 (5 bases). V lost 0 bases and J 1 base, leaving 13 bases between the germline ends. Per the germline V gene, CDR1 is MDHEN and CDR2 is SYDVKM. This CDR3 has 17 amino acids. CDR3 amino acids: CASSLWGGDPSNQPQHF. Written as DNA, the CDR3 is TGTGCCAGCAGTTTATGGGGGGGAGACCCGAGCAATCAGCCCCAGCATTTT.

The rearrangement joins TRBV5-1 to TRBJ2-3; TRBD2 aligns across 10 bases. Germline V gene lookup returns CDR1 SGHRS and CDR2 YFSETQ. CDR3 size: 17 residues. Trimming cost V 0 bases and J 0 bases; bases outside gene matches: 4. The CDR3 spells CASSLATLAGSTDTQYF. Written as DNA, the CDR3 is TGCGCCAGCAGCTTGGCCACACTAGCGGGGAGCACAGATACGCAGTATTTT.

The rearrangement links TRBV5-1 to TRBJ1-1; D is uncertain. The CDR3 contains 16 residues. Trimming took 1 base from V and 0 from J, leaving 13 bases between them. The V gene's germline CDR1 is SGHRS and CDR2 YFSETQ. Here the CDR3 DNA reads TGCGCCAGCAGCTTGTTCACACGAAGGATGAACACTGAAGCTTTCTTT. Translation gives CASSLFTRRMNTEAFF.

The genes are TRBV10-1 and TRBJ2-3; 10 nucleotides agree with TRBD1. CDR3 length: 14 residues. The germline CDR1 and CDR2 sequences are WNHNN and SYGVQD (reference sequence). Unmatched junction bases numbered 3, after V lost 8 bases and J lost 1 base. The CDR3, as DNA: TGCGCCAGCGTAGGACAGGGGGGCACAGATACGCAGTATTTT. This sequence encodes CASVGQGGTDTQYF.

This CDR3 is CASSLRTSGNYEQYF. CDR3 nucleotide sequence: TGCGCCAGCAGCTTAAGGACTAGCGGCAACTACGAGCAGTACTTC. This chain uses TRBV5-1 with TRBJ2-7; 10 bases match TRBD2. J lost 3 bases, V lost 2 bases, and 5 bases had no gene match. The CDR3 length is 15 residues. The germline V gene has CDR1 SGHRS and CDR2 YFSETQ.